The clone carrying this TCR beta chain came up once. TCR beta VDJ combinations and CDR3 sequences were profiled from genomic DNA. One entry per CDR3 protein, called by TCRdb with MiXCR from the reads. The sample carries about 200,000 distinct CDR3 sequences, 65% recorded once. Patients picked for sequencing had shown CD8+CD57+ cell expansion detected by flow cytometry. This entry comes from a study of CD8+CD57+ T cells in acquired aplastic anemia. The V gene's germline CDR1 is LGHDT and CDR2 YNNKEL (reference sequence). V was clipped by 6 bases and J by 4 bases, with 21 bases between them. CDR3 size: 16 residues.

Material for sequencing was sorted CD4+, CD8+, or CD8+CD57+ T cells (not recorded which) from PBMCs. V and J are TRBV3-1 and TRBJ1-2, with D perhaps TRBD1 (5 bases). The sequence derives from a human donor with aplastic anemia. CDR3 sequence: CASSTGTRPSGYGYTF. The CDR3 DNA is TGTGCCAGCAGTACCGGGACCCGACCTTCTGGCTATGGCTACACCTTC.